The sequence of this T cell receptor beta chain was determined in a study of PD-L1 blockade in urothelial cancer. Whole-study context: Administration of atezolizumab to patients began around 2014, at 1,200 mg intravenously every 3 weeks. At 6 weeks and at 3 weeks (second dose) after treatment start, blood was analyzed. Regarding the study as a whole: It was durable-benefit patients whose tumor-associated blood clones expanded more at 3 weeks.

Losses at the gene ends were 7 bases for V and 8 bases for J; bases not matched to a gene: 14. The CDR3 has 15 amino acids. The germline V gene encodes CDR1 LNHDA and CDR2 SQIVND (reference sequence). Documented time point: pretreatment peripheral blood. Metastatic or locally advanced urothelial carcinoma was present in the patients. Clones were sequenced by immunoSEQ multiplex PCR, and TCRdb holds only the in-frame ones, with some missing. Altogether 50,000 or so clones are present, under 90% being singletons, with the ten largest covering approximately 2.9%. With respect to this clone: The antigen remains unidentified.

The TCR sequence derives from a man in his 70s with urothelial cancer. Sequenced here: PBMCs, sampled around atezolizumab (anti-PD-L1) treatment. The chain recombines TRBV19 with TRBJ2-1, with TRBD2 matching over 7 bases. This chain's CDR3 is CASMTLAARPDEQFF. CDR3 sequence (DNA): TGTGCCAGTATGACCCTAGCGGCCCGGCCGGATGAGCAGTTCTTC.